This TCR beta chain was recorded in a study of shared clonotypes between healthy human individuals (dated by TCRdb to about 2020). For context, the study as a whole: Three men and two women, aged 18 to 49 years, made up the cohort. For each donor, CD4 naive and CD4 memory were each run on three plates, CD8 naive on two plates, and CD8 memory on one plate. Each donor's leukapheresis produced roughly between about 0.85 and 10 billion PBMCs. To estimate repertoire size and how much clonotypes are shared between individuals, the study performed deep sequencing of blood TCR repertoires from about 5 healthy adults. Different laboratories and diverse techniques were used to prepare libraries and sequence TCR repertoires, to increase sequencing depth and limit assay-specific biases. Points the paper makes about the study in general: The genetic and exposure-history diversity represented was limited by the small number of donors. Sampling was restricted to blood, and TCR repertoires in tissue are likely to differ from TCR repertoires in blood. Estimated clonotype richness was generally larger for naive than for memory subsets. Compared with non-shared clonotypes, the clonotypes found in all four sorted-subset donors had higher generation probabilities. Incomplete sequencing was indicated by rarefaction of sorted-subset datasets, despite the large sequencing depth. Pairwise subsampling led to the expectation that sequencing depth would affect the degree of clonotype sharing among donors. Sharing across several donors was observed for roughly 5.4% of naive CD4, over 3% of naive CD8, roughly 2.4% of memory CD4, and roughly 0.4% of memory CD8 clonotypes.

Concerning this clone: This receptor's antigen is unknown. The input lacks base qualities; no much larger clone sits a single base away.

The CDR3 has 14 amino acids, counting the end cysteine and phenylalanine. Only the CDR3 part of the read is kept: 42 bases, read in frame from the first base. Using the deep immunoSEQ assay, multiplex PCR amplified TCR CDR3 regions from genomic DNA. Extracted genomic DNA from each cell subset was distributed evenly across all wells of several immunoSEQ 96-well plates, and each plate was treated as a replicate. For sorted subsets, each replicate PCR was loaded with around 220 ng genomic DNA, equivalent to some 27,000 T cell genomes. The purified libraries were quantified using a Qubit 3.0 fluorometer, sized with a Bioanalyzer 2100, and then quantified again using the KAPA Library Quantification kit. A separate single-read 150-cycle Illumina NextSeq 550 flow cell was used to sequence each immunoSEQ 96-well plate. The original methods were these. Because only junctional sequences without quality scores were contained in the immunoSEQ output, filtering matching that applied to full-length reads could not be performed. Sequences were annotated with PyIR, a Python wrapper for IgBLAST v1.9, using IMGT germline references to assign V/J genes and CDR3. Reads with weak V/J assignments (E-value above 1e-6), missing CDR3, stop codons, out-of-frame junctions, or ambiguous translated residues were removed. V3J clonotypes were defined as sequences sharing the same inferred V gene, J gene, and CDR3 amino acid sequence. Percentage overlap between repertoires was computed as shared unique clonotypes divided by the size of the smaller repertoire. Repertoire richness was assessed with RTK rarefaction, the Chao1 estimator, and Recon v2.1 estimates of unobserved clonotypes. Generation probabilities for all TCRbeta clonotypes obtained by the gDNA method from a handful of donors were computed using OLGA. TCRdb limited this immuneACCESS table to in-frame rearrangements with V and J called. A share of clones is missing; checked studies link under half to unresolved V genes, and the rest is unexplained. Clone size and the V and J calls come from that table; the DNA yielded D and trimming. This sample lists more than 500,000 clones; about 96% were detected once. About 0.059% of the sample comes from the top ten.

Healthy HIV-negative adults with no recently reported acute infections or vaccinations were included as donors. All donors were Caucasian adults living in Nashville, Tennessee, USA. CD4+ T cells were enriched by magnetic negative selection, after which naive cells were positively selected on CD45RA and the negative fraction was taken as the memory subset. Blood was collected by leukapheresis, and PBMCs were isolated by Ficoll-Histopaque density gradient centrifugation and then cryopreserved in liquid nitrogen vapor phase. Analytical flow cytometry was used to check the purity and quantity of each magnetically sorted T cell population. From each sorted fraction, genomic DNA was isolated and quantified by UV absorbance on a Nanodrop 2000c.

The TCR was taken from a woman under 40 in good health. The specimen sequenced was naive CD4+ T cells sorted from blood. In light of the paper, this sample's cell subset or site label describes: CD45RA+ positively selected. In this chain, TRBV1 is recombined with TRBJ1-3; the D call TRBD1 from the table was never checked on the DNA. TRBV1 is assigned pseudogene status. The DNA sequence reads TGCACCAGCAGCCGGACAGGGGGAGGAAACACCATATATTTT. Translated, it gives CTSSRTGGGNTIYF.